These T cell receptor beta chains were read from a single sample in a study of blood T cell repertoires in COVID-19. Sequencing was performed with immunoSEQ multiplex PCR; in TCRdb, only in-frame clones are kept and a portion is missing. The sample yields some 270,000 clones, about nine tenths seen once. Sequencing was carried out using peripheral blood. The receptors were gathered from a woman in her sixties who had recovered from COVID-19. Each CDR3 is given with its conserved first and last residue. D genes are given only for firm matches. Size tells how often a clone was seen (once, few, many) or the class of an expanded clone, and some rows leave it out.

clone_size j_call d_call v_call cdr3_nt cdr3_aa
. TRBJ1-1 TRBD1 TRBV5-8 TGTGCCAGCAGCTCCGGACAGGGGAACACTGAAGCTTTCTTT CASSSGQGNTEAFF
few TRBJ1-5 . TRBV5-5 TGTGCCAGCAGCCTTGATCCCCTAGTACAAAGCAATCAGCCCCAGCATTTT CASSLDPLVQSNQPQHF
. TRBJ1-5 . TRBV2 TGTGCCAGCAGTGATGACACAGGGCCTCAGCCCCAGCATTTT CASSDDTGPQPQHF
. TRBJ2-4 . TRBV2 TGTGCCAGCAGTGACGGGAAATCGGACATTCAGTACTTC CASSDGKSDIQYF
. TRBJ1-2 . TRBV9 TGTGCCAGCAGCGTAGATCCGGAGCCCTATGGCTACACCTTC CASSVDPEPYGYTF
. TRBJ2-3 TRBD2 TRBV27 TGTGCCAGCAGTTTCCAAGCGGGGGGGCCTTTGTCGCAGTATTTT CASSFQAGGPLSQYF
. TRBJ1-5 TRBD1 TRBV5-6 TGTGCCAGCACCGGGACAGCGAATCAGCCCCAGCATTTT CASTGTANQPQHF
. TRBJ2-7 TRBD1 TRBV18 TGTGCCAGCTCACTACAGGGGATGGCCTACGAGCAGTACTTC CASSLQGMAYEQYF
. TRBJ1-1 . TRBV6-5 TGTGCCAGCAGGACACAACAGGGAAGCGACACTGAAGCTTTCTTT CASRTQQGSDTEAFF
. TRBJ2-7 . TRBV3-1/TRBV3-2 TGTGCCAGCAGCCAAGATTACAGGGACGAGCAGTACTTC CASSQDYRDEQYF
. TRBJ1-1 . TRBV6-4 TGTGCCAGCGCTAGGGAGGTGAACACTGAAGCTTTCTTT CASAREVNTEAFF
. TRBJ2-7 . TRBV6-5 TGTGCCTCATCACCCAGGGTGGGCTACGAGCAGTACTTC CASSPRVGYEQYF
. TRBJ1-4 . TRBV5-8 TGTGCCAGTAGAGACAGCCCCAGTAATGAAAAACTGTTTTTT CASRDSPSNEKLFF
. TRBJ2-1 TRBD2 TRBV4-2 TGTGCCAGCAGCCAAGATCCCATGACTAGCGGGGGGGCAGATGAGCAGTTCTTC CASSQDPMTSGGADEQFF
. TRBJ2-5 . TRBV7-3 TGTGCCAGCAGGGGCAGGGGAGAGACCCAGTACTTC CASRGRGETQYF
. TRBJ2-7 . TRBV18 TGTGCCACCTCACAAATGGGAGAGGGCGAGCAGTACTTC CATSQMGEGEQYF
. TRBJ1-4 TRBD1 TRBV11-2 TGTGCCAGCAGCTTAGTTGGGGACAGGGGAACTAATGAAAAACTGTTTTTT CASSLVGDRGTNEKLFF
. TRBJ2-3 TRBD1 TRBV5-1 TGCGCCTCCCTCGCAACAGGGGTAGATACGCAGTATTTT CASLATGVDTQYF
. TRBJ2-6 . TRBV5-1 TGCGCCAGCAGCTTGGGTGACTATGGCTCTGGGGCCAACGTCCTGACTTTC CASSLGDYGSGANVLTF
. TRBJ1-3 . TRBV2 TGTGCCAGCAGTGCGGGCAGGGGATCTGGAAACACCATATATTTT CASSAGRGSGNTIYF
. TRBJ2-5 . TRBV9 TGTGCCAGCAGCGTAGGGGCGGGGCAAGAGACCCAGTACTTC CASSVGAGQETQYF
once TRBJ2-1 TRBD2 TRBV5-4 TGTGCCAGCAGACACATTAGCGGGGGGGAGTACAATGAGCAGTTCTTC CASRHISGGEYNEQFF
. TRBJ1-4 . TRBV2 TGTGCCAGCAAACTTAGTGCAACTAATGAAAAACTGTTTTTT CASKLSATNEKLFF
. TRBJ2-4 TRBD2 TRBV3-1/TRBV3-2 TGTGCCAGCAGCCCCCCCAGCGGGGGGCGGTACATTCAGTACTTC CASSPPSGGRYIQYF
. TRBJ2-1 TRBD1 TRBV10-3 TGTGCCATCAGTCCCTCCGGACAGGGGACGAATGAGCAGTTCTTC CAISPSGQGTNEQFF
. TRBJ2-3 TRBD1 TRBV6-5 TGTGCCAGCAGCCGCGGGACAGGGGGCACAGATACGCAGTATTTT CASSRGTGGTDTQYF
. TRBJ2-1 TRBD2 TRBV7-9 TGTGCCAGCAGCCTAGTGCGGGAGAATGAGCAGTTCTTC CASSLVRENEQFF
. TRBJ1-3 . TRBV4-2 TGTGCCAGCAGCCAAGATCGCCAGGGATCCTCTGGAAACACCATATATTTT CASSQDRQGSSGNTIYF
. TRBJ2-7 . TRBV5-8 TGTGCCAGCAGCTTGCGACGGGGGTCACCATACGAGCAGTACTTC CASSLRRGSPYEQYF
. TRBJ1-6 . TRBV27 TGTGCCAGCAGTTTGACCGGAACAGGGCTCAGCTATAATTCACCCCTCCACTTT CASSLTGTGLSYNSPLHF
. TRBJ2-7 TRBD2 TRBV7-2 TGTGCCAGCAGCTTAGTGGCGGCTAGCGGGGGGGGATCCTACGAGCAGTACTTC CASSLVAASGGGSYEQYF
. TRBJ2-6 . TRBV3-1/TRBV3-2 TGTGCCAGCAGCCACAGGGGCCTCATCTCTGGGGCCAACGTCCTGACTTTC CASSHRGLISGANVLTF
once TRBJ2-1 . TRBV7-2 TGTGCCAGCAGTACCCGGAGGGCGGCCTACAATGAGCAGTTCTTC CASSTRRAAYNEQFF
. TRBJ1-5 . TRBV7-2 TGTGCCAGCAGCTTAATCCCGAGTTCCTATAGCAATCAGCCCCAGCATTTT CASSLIPSSYSNQPQHF